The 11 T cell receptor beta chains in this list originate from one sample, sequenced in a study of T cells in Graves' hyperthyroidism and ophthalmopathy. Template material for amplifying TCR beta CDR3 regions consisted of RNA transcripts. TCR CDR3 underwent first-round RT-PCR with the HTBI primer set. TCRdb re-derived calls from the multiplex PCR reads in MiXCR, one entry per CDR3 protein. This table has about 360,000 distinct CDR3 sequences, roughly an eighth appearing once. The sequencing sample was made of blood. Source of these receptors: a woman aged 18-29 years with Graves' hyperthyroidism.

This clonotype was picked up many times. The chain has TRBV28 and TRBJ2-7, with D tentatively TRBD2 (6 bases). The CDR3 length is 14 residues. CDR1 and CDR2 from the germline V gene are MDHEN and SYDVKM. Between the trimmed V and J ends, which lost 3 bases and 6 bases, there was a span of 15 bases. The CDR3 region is CASSLRGRPSEQYF. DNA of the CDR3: TGTGCCAGCAGTTTGCGGGGTAGACCCTCCGAGCAGTACTTC.

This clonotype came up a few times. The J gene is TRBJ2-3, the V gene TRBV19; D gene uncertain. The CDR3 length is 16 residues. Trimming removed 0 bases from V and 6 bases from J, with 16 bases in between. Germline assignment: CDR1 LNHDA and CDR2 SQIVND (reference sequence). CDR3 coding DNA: TGTGCCAGTAGTATAGAGGCAGGCCACCTAGGGGATACGCAGTATTTT. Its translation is CASSIEAGHLGDTQYF.

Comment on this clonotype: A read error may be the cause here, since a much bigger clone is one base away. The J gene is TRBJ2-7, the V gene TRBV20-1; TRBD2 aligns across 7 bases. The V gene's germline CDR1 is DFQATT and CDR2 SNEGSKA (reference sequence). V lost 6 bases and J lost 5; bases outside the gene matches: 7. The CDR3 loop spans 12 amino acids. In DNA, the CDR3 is TGCAGTGCAAGAAGCGGGGCCGACGAGCAGTACTTC. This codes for CSARSGADEQYF.

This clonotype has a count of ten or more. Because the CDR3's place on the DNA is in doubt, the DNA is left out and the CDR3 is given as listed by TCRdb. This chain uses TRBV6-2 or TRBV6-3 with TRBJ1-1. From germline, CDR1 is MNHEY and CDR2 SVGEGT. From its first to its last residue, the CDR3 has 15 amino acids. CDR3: CASSTSDEGNTEAFF.

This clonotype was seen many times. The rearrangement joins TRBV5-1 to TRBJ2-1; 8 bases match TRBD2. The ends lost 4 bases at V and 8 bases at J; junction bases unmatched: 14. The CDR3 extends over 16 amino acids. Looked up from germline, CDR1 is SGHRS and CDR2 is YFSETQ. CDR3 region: CASSLPSVGGVDEQFF. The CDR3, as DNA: TGCGCCAGCAGCCTCCCGTCGGTCGGGGGGGTCGATGAGCAGTTCTTC.

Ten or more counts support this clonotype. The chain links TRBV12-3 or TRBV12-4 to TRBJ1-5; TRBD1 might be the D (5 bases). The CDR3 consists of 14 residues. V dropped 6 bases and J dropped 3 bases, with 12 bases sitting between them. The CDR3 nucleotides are TGTGCCAGCAGGTACGGGACGGCCAATCAGCCCCAGCATTTT. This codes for CASRYGTANQPQHF.

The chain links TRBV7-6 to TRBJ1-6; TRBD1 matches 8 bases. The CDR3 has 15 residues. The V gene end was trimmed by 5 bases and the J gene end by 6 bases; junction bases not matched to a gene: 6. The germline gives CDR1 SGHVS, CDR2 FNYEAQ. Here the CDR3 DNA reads TGTGCCAGCAGCATTGGGCAGGGGGCTAATTCACCCCTCCACTTT. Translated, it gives CASSIGQGANSPLHF.

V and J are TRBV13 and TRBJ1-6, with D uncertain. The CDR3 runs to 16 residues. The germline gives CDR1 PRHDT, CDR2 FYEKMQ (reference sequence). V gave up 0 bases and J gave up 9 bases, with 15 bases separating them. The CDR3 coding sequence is TGTGCCAGCAGCTTAGGGGGCGGCGGTGGGAGTTCACCCCTCCACTTT. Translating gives CASSLGGGGGSSPLHF.

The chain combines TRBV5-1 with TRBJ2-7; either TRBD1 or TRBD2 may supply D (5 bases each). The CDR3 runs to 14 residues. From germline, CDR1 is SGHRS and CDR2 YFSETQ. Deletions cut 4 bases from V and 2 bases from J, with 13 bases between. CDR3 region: CASSRDGFPYEQYF. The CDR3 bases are TGCGCCAGCAGCCGGGACGGATTTCCCTACGAGCAGTACTTC.

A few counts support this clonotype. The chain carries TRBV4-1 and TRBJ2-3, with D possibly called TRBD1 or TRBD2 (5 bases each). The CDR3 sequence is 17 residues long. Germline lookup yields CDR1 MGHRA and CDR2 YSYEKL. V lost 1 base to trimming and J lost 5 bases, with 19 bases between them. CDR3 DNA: TGCGCCAGCAGCCAAGGGGGGTTTGGGTCGGGCAAAGATACGCAGTATTTT. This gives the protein CASSQGGFGSGKDTQYF.

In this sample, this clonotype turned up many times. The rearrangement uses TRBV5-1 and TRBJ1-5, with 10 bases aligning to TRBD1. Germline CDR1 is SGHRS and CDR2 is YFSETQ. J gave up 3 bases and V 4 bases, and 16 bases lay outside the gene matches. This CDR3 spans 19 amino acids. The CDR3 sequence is CASSPLPRTGGANNQPQHF. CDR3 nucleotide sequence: TGCGCCAGCAGCCCGCTCCCGAGGACAGGGGGAGCAAACAATCAGCCCCAGCATTTT.